The sequence of this T cell receptor beta chain was determined in a study of persistence of HIV-infected CD4 T cells. The libraries were made with immunoSEQ version 4 in survey mode. Method: immunoSEQ multiplex PCR; TCRdb's copy keeps in-frame clones and lacks some. The sample includes tens of thousands of clones, about 80% of them seen just once. The stimulus was an HIV-1 Gag 15-mer peptide pool, 0.8 to 1 ug/peptide/mL. CD40L-negative CD69-negative CD45RO-high memory CD4+ T cells were sorted as populations depleted of antigen-responding cells. In regard to this clone: Its antigen is as yet unknown.

The length of the CDR3 is 14 residues. Trimming removed 1 base at V and 9 bases at J, with 13 bases between. Germline assignment: CDR1 MNHEY and CDR2 SVGAGI. The origin of this receptor is an adult man with HIV who was CMV-seropositive. Sample: CD4+ T cells sorted from PBMCs after roughly 18-hour stimulation, taken from a patient who received antiretroviral therapy. The chain employs TRBV6-5 and TRBJ2-1; D is ambiguous. The chain's CDR3 is CASSYLTRMSEQFF. CDR3 nucleotide sequence: TGTGCCAGCAGTTACTTGACGAGAATGAGTGAGCAGTTCTTC.